Each of the 4 T cell receptor beta chains below was sequenced from the same sample in a study of shared T cell receptors in the human thymus (dated by TCRdb to the early 2020s). Receptors were amplified or captured by the immunoSEQ multiplex PCR assay. What TCRdb holds here is the immuneACCESS table cut down to in-frame rearrangements. Part of the clones is not present; checked against another copy, under half of the missing clones reflect an unresolved V gene, and the others are unexplained. Here the sample has 600,000 to 900,000 clones; approximately 85% occur a single time. The biggest ten clones account for around 0.01% of the sample. These sequences were also reported in another study, on human thymus T cells.

The sample comprised thymocytes. These TCRs come from a girl under three years old with a congenital heart defect. Donor details come from another sample of the same person, matched by shared clones.

The V gene is TRBV5-1, the J gene TRBJ2-3; 7 bases line up with TRBD1. The CDR3 has 16 amino acids. Germline V gives CDR1 SGHRS, CDR2 YFSETQ. Losses at the gene ends were 4 bases for V and 0 bases for J; bases not matched to a gene: 8. The CDR3 is CASSPGTDLSTDTQYF. CDR3 coding DNA: TGCGCCAGCAGCCCCGGGACAGACCTTAGCACAGATACGCAGTATTTT.

This clone was seen a single time. The V call is TRBV5-5, the J call TRBJ2-7, with TRBD1 as a possible D gene (6 bases). V was clipped by 0 bases and J by 0 bases, with 7 bases between them. Looked up from germline, CDR1 is SGHKS and CDR2 is YYEKEE (reference sequence). The CDR3 runs 14 residues. CDR3 bases: TGTGCCAGCAGCTTGGAGGGACACTCCTACGAGCAGTACTTC. Translated, it gives CASSLEGHSYEQYF. Filled out from reference TRBV5-5 and TRBJ2-7, the complete variable domain reads DAGVTQSPTHLIKTRGQQVTLRCSPISGHKSVSWYQQVLGQGPQFIFQYYEKEERGRGNFPDRFSARQFPNYSSELNVNALLLGDSALYLCASSLEGHSYEQYFGPGTRLTVT.

Only one count was recorded for this clone. The chain combines TRBV10-1 with TRBJ1-1, with 12 bases that match TRBD1. Germline-derived CDR1 and CDR2 are WNHNN and SYGVQD (reference sequence). This CDR3 spans 18 amino acids. The V segment lost 2 bases and the J segment 0 bases; nucleotides outside the gene matches: 7. The CDR3 is CASSEESGQGAVNTEAFF. The CDR3 nucleotides are TGCGCCAGCAGTGAGGAGTCGGGACAGGGGGCAGTGAACACTGAAGCTTTCTTT.

This chain uses TRBV19 with TRBJ2-2; 9 positions match TRBD1. The germline V gene has CDR1 LNHDA and CDR2 SQIVND (reference sequence). The trim removed 9 bases at V and 6 bases at J, leaving 14 bases unmatched. CDR3 length: 16 amino acids. In DNA, the CDR3 is TGTGCCAGCGGTAAAAGGGACAGGGAGACGCCCGGGGAGCTGTTTTTT. This sequence encodes CASGKRDRETPGELFF. The variable domain in full, completed from reference TRBV19 and TRBJ2-2, reads DGGITQSPKYLFRKEGQNVTLSCEQNLNHDAMYWYRQDPGQGLRLIYYSQIVNDFQKGDIAEGYSVSREKKESFPLTVTSAQKNPTAFYLCASGKRDRETPGELFFGEGSRLTVL.